This T cell receptor beta chain appears in the sequencing data of a study of shared clonotypes between healthy human individuals. Study-level findings and limits: Few donors limited the genetic and exposure-history diversity represented.

Regarding this clone: Its matching antigen is unknown.

Clones were sequenced by immunoSEQ multiplex PCR, and TCRdb holds only the in-frame ones, with some missing. Here the sample spans a few hundred thousand clones, 96% being singletons. V dropped 0 bases and J dropped 1 base, with 14 bases sitting between them. From germline, CDR1 is SGHRS and CDR2 YFSETQ. The CDR3 length is 17 residues. The chain carries TRBV5-1 and TRBJ2-1, with D possibly being TRBD1 (5 bases). This receptor was taken from a man in his thirties or forties in good health. Sequencing input: memory CD8+ T cells sorted from blood. Noted subset: CD45RO+ cells pooled with CCR7-negative TemRA cells. The CDR3 spells CASSLDPRGASYNEQFF. The CDR3 region has the DNA TGCGCCAGCAGCTTGGACCCAAGGGGTGCTTCCTACAATGAGCAGTTCTTC. Drawing the rest from reference TRBV5-1 and TRBJ2-1, the complete variable domain is KAGVTQTPRYLIKTRGQQVTLSCSPISGHRSVSWYQQTPGQGLQFLFEYFSETQRNKGNFPGRFSGRQFSNSRSEMNVSTLELGDSALYLCASSLDPRGASYNEQFFGPGTRLTVL.